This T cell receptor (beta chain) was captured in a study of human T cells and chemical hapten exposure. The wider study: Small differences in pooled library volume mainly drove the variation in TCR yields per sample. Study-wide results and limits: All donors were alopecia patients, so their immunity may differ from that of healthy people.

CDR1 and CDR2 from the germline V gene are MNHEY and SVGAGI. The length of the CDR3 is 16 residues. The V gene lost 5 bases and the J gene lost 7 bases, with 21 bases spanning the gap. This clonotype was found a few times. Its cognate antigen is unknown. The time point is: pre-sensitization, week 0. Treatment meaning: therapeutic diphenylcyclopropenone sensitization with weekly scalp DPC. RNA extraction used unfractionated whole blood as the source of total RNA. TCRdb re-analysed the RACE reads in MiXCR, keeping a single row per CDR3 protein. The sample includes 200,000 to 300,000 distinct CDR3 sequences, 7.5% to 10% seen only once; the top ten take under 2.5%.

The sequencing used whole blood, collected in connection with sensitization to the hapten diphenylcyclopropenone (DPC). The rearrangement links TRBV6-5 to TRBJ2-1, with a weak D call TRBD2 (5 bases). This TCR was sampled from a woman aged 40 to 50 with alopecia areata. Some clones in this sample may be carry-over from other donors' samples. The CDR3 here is CASSTNDYLRRNEQFF. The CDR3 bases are TGTGCCAGCAGTACCAACGACTACCTACGAAGGAATGAGCAGTTCTTC.